One and the same sample provided the 18 T cell receptor beta chains below, sequenced in a study of CD4 T cells in relation to SARS-CoV-2 and coronaviruses. Their target antigens are unknown. Assay: immunoSEQ multiplex PCR; the TCRdb copy retains only in-frame clones and omits some. The sample holds about 12,000 clones, around 73% seen once. Before the COVID-19 pandemic, during about 2011-2019, CD4+ T cells were taken from unexposed donors. Isolation of CD4+ T cells took place after about 10 days in culture. Sample: CD4+ T cells from PBMCs, cultured in vitro. All receptors derive from a human donor in good health.

The chain links TRBV5-1 to TRBJ2-1; TRBD2 is a possible D gene (6 bases). V lost 1 base and J 4 bases, leaving 15 bases between the germline ends. CDR3 length: 16 residues. In germline, CDR1 is SGHRS, CDR2 YFSETQ. CDR3 coding DNA: TGCGCCAGCAGCTTGCGGGGAGGCGGGATATACAATGAGCAGTTCTTC. Its protein is CASSLRGGGIYNEQFF.

The V call is TRBV5-4, the J call TRBJ2-1; 9 nucleotides line up with TRBD1. Losses at the gene ends were 4 bases for V and 10 bases for J; bases not matched to a gene: 9. The CDR3 extends over 14 amino acids. The germline V gene encodes CDR1 SGHNT and CDR2 YYREEE (reference sequence). CDR3 amino acids: CASSHKGQGEEQFF. The CDR3 DNA reads TGTGCCAGCAGCCACAAGGGACAGGGAGAAGAGCAGTTCTTC.

This clone was found once. J is TRBJ1-1 and V is TRBV6-5; D is possibly TRBD1 (5 bases). Germline assignment: CDR1 MNHEY and CDR2 SVGAGI. V shed 0 bases and J shed 4 bases, with 12 bases lying between them. This CDR3 has 15 residues. CDR3 sequence: CASSYSGGSGTEAFF. CDR3 nucleotide sequence: TGTGCCAGCAGTTACTCGGGGGGATCGGGCACTGAAGCTTTCTTT.

Only a few counts were recorded for this clone. The rearrangement joins TRBV19 to TRBJ1-2, with TRBD1 identical over 10 bases. Looked up from germline, CDR1 is LNHDA and CDR2 is SQIVND (reference sequence). This CDR3 spans 14 amino acids. The junction had 7 bases not matched to a gene; V was cut back by 6 bases and J by 6 bases. The CDR3 loop reads CASSHRDRGNGYTF. The CDR3 DNA sequence: TGTGCCAGTAGCCACCGGGACAGGGGTAATGGCTACACCTTC.

The CDR3 DNA reads as TGTGCCAGCAGCCGAAACCCTCCTCAGCAGTACTTC. This codes for CASSRNPPQQYF. The V call is TRBV7-3, the J call TRBJ2-7; D not resolved. CDR3 length: 12 residues. Germline assignment: CDR1 SGHTA and CDR2 FQGTGA. Trimming removed 5 bases from V and 8 bases from J, with 13 bases in between.

This chain connects TRBV6-5 to TRBJ2-3; 12 positions match TRBD2. V lost 4 bases to trimming and J lost 2 bases; unmatched junction nucleotides: 4. This CDR3 has 16 amino acids. Germline CDR1 reads MNHEY; CDR2 reads SVGAGI. CDR3 bases: TGTGCCAGCAGTTTGGGACTAGCGGGTTTCACAGATACGCAGTATTTT. Amino acids: CASSLGLAGFTDTQYF.

This clone appeared once. The chain combines TRBV4-2 with TRBJ2-3, with 8 bases matching TRBD2. The germline CDR1 and CDR2 sequences are LGHNA and YNFKEQ. This CDR3 has 18 residues. V gave up 0 bases and J gave up 0 bases; unmatched junction bases: 8. The CDR3 reads CASSQDLVAGLSTDTQYF. In DNA form, the CDR3 reads TGTGCCAGCAGCCAAGATCTGGTAGCGGGATTGAGCACAGATACGCAGTATTTT.

J is TRBJ2-1 and V is TRBV6-2 or TRBV6-3; 10 bases match TRBD2. From germline, CDR1 is MNHEY and CDR2 SVGEGT. V lost 2 bases to trimming and J lost 2 bases; unmatched junction nucleotides: 3. CDR3 length: 16 amino acids. The CDR3: CASSYVSGRAYNEQFF. DNA of the CDR3: TGTGCCAGCAGTTACGTGAGCGGGAGGGCCTACAATGAGCAGTTCTTC.

The chain recombines TRBV12-3 or TRBV12-4 with TRBJ1-2; D remains ambiguous. The CDR3 consists of 13 residues. The V and J ends lost 3 bases and 4 bases respectively, with 9 bases between them. CDR3 nucleotides: TGTGCCAGCAGTTTTGAGACATCCTATGGCTACACCTTC. Its translation: CASSFETSYGYTF.

This clone was found a few times. This rearrangement joins TRBV5-1 to TRBJ2-1, with 8 nucleotides matching TRBD2. There are 16 residues in the CDR3. V lost 2 bases, J lost 4 bases, and 8 bases stayed unmatched. CDR1 SGHRS and CDR2 YFSETQ come from the germline V gene. The CDR3 DNA is TGCGCCAGCAGCTTAACGGGGGGGATGGTTTACAATGAGCAGTTCTTC. As protein: CASSLTGGMVYNEQFF.

This clone was seen a few times. CDR3 in DNA: TGTGCCAGCAGTTTACAGGGACAGCCCCAGCATTTT. It is translated as CASSLQGQPQHF. The gene calls are TRBV12-3 or TRBV12-4 and TRBJ1-5; a possible D gene is TRBD1 (5 bases). V shed 2 bases and J shed 7 bases, with 6 bases lying between them. CDR3 length: 12 residues.

The chain joins TRBV5-1 to TRBJ2-5; 8 bases fit TRBD1. Germline trimming cut 0 bases from V and 1 base from J; bases unmatched to any gene: 2. The CDR3 length is 15 residues. The germline V gene has CDR1 SGHRS and CDR2 YFSETQ. The CDR3 DNA reads TGCGCCAGCAGCTTGGACAGGGGGATCCAAGAGACCCAGTACTTC. Protein: CASSLDRGIQETQYF.

The genes are TRBV7-9 and TRBJ2-7, with 8 bases lining up with TRBD1. The CDR3 loop spans 15 amino acids. After removal of 5 bases from V and 4 bases from J, the junction contained 10 bases not matched to a gene. Germline V CDR1 and CDR2: SEHNR, FQNEAQ (reference sequence). CDR3 amino acids: CASSPRPGTGYEQYF. The DNA of the CDR3 is TGTGCCAGCAGCCCTCGGCCCGGGACAGGTTACGAGCAGTACTTC.

The chain couples TRBV5-6 to TRBJ1-3; D remains unclear. CDR3 size: 14 residues. Trimming shortened V by 1 base and J by 2 bases, and 7 bases separated the two germline ends. CDR1 SGHDT and CDR2 YYEEEE come from the germline V gene. The CDR3 spells CASSLTGAGNTIYF. CDR3 bases: TGTGCCAGCAGCTTGACTGGTGCTGGAAACACCATATATTTT.

This clone was seen a single time. The V gene is TRBV11-3, the J gene TRBJ1-3, with TRBD1 identical over 10 bases. Germline assignment: CDR1 SGHNT and CDR2 YENEEA. This CDR3 contains 14 residues. V shed 5 bases and J 6 bases; nucleotides not matched to a gene: 4. CDR3 protein: CASSPGTGENTIYF. In DNA form, the CDR3 reads TGTGCCAGCAGCCCCGGGACAGGGGAAAACACCATATATTTT.

CDR3 DNA sequence: TGTGCCAGCAGTTACTCCGGGCGGTACGAGCAGTACTTC. As protein: CASSYSGRYEQYF. The gene calls are TRBV6-5 and TRBJ2-7, with unresolved D. The V gene lost 0 bases and the J gene lost 4 bases, with 7 bases spanning the gap. Germline-derived CDR1 and CDR2 are MNHEY and SVGAGI. This CDR3 spans 13 amino acids.

The chain joins TRBV6-5 to TRBJ1-5; TRBD1 aligns across 9 bases. The CDR3 loop spans 14 amino acids. CDR1 is MNHEY, CDR2 SVGAGI, per germline. Germline trimming cut 7 bases from V and 5 bases from J; bases unmatched to any gene: 6. The CDR3 DNA sequence: TGTGCCAGCAACCAGGACAGGGGCGATCAGCCCCAGCATTTT. Amino acid sequence: CASNQDRGDQPQHF.

V and J are TRBV7-3 and TRBJ2-1; D unclear. This CDR3 is built from 13 residues. Trimming removed 4 bases at V and 8 bases at J, with 12 bases between. The germline V gene encodes CDR1 SGHTA and CDR2 FQGTGA. CDR3 region: CASSYRPGDEQFF. For the CDR3, the DNA is TGTGCCAGCAGCTACCGACCCGGCGATGAGCAGTTCTTC.